This T cell receptor beta chain comes out of a study of vaccination effects on CD4 cells after COVID-19. Before sequencing took place, the ViraFEST assay used viral peptide pools to expand antigen-specific CD4+ T cells. Isolation of CD4+ T cells took place after less than twelve days of culture. People in the vaccine group had not been infected with SARS-CoV-2 before, and their nucleocapsid antibodies were negative. Peptides at about 9.9 ug/ml and IL-2 at 10 IU/ml were added to 1.5 million to 2.5 million PBMC per well. Days 3 and 7 saw half the medium replaced with IL-2 medium. Points on this clone: The antigen remains undetermined.

Study results and caveats: The study enrolled few convalescent patients and sampled no early post-infection timepoints. There was only 1 of 255 vaccine-induced clones in healthy vaccinees that cross-reacted with common cold coronaviruses.

This table comes from immunoSEQ multiplex PCR, and its TCRdb copy is limited to in-frame clones, with some not included. The sample carries roughly 41,000 clones, around three quarters recorded once. The CDR3 consists of 15 residues. Germline assignment: CDR1 SNHLY and CDR2 FYNNEI. Deletions cut 8 bases from V and 0 bases from J, with 11 bases between. Sequencing was performed on CD4+ T cells from PBMCs cultured with HCoV-NL63 spike peptides, taken before COVID-19 vaccination. The rearrangement links TRBV2 to TRBJ1-6, with D unclear. This receptor was identified in a human donor who received a COVID-19 vaccine. CDR3 sequence (DNA): TGTGCCAGCGGGTCCGTGAGCTCCTATAATTCACCCCTCCACTTT. The encoded protein is CASGSVSSYNSPLHF.